This is a list of T cell receptor beta chains from one sample in a study of blood T cell repertoires in COVID-19. TCRdb's copy holds only in-frame clones and misses some; the assay was immunoSEQ multiplex PCR. The sample has 47,000 or so clones; 75% to 85% are singletons. Sequenced input: peripheral blood. The source is a woman aged 60-75 years with acute or convalescent COVID-19. Each CDR3 is given with its conserved first and last residue. Fields, in order: D gene, J gene, V gene, clone size, CDR3 DNA, CDR3 protein. D genes are given only for firm matches. Part of the rows lack a size; the others show once, few, many or a class for expanded clones.

>TRBD2|TRBJ2-2|TRBV12-5|-
TGTGCTAGTGGTGCCCTTAGACTAGCGGGAGACCACACCGGGGAGCTGTTTTTT
CASGALRLAGDHTGELFF
>-|TRBJ2-1|TRBV20-1|-
TGCAGTGCTAGACCGGGGAATGAGCAGTTCTTC
CSARPGNEQFF
>TRBD1|TRBJ1-1|TRBV2|-
TGTGCCAGCAGTAGACAGGGTAATCAGAACACTGAAGCTTTCTTT
CASSRQGNQNTEAFF
>-|TRBJ1-2|TRBV5-4|-
TGTGCCAGCAGCTTGGAGCCTAACTATGGCTACACCTTC
CASSLEPNYGYTF
>TRBD1|TRBJ1-1|TRBV5-6|-
TGTGCCAGCAGTCGGGACAGGGGGCGATTCGAAGCTTTCTTT
CASSRDRGRFEAFF
>-|TRBJ2-2|TRBV6-1|-
TGTGCCAGCAGTGAACAGGCAGGGGCCACCGGGGAGCTGTTTTTT
CASSEQAGATGELFF
>-|TRBJ1-1|TRBV19|-
TGTGCCAGTAGTCAGGTACCTTCCACTGAAGCTTTCTTT
CASSQVPSTEAFF
>-|TRBJ2-3|TRBV4-2|-
TGTGCCAGCAGCTTTATTCGCACAGATACGCAGTATTTT
CASSFIRTDTQYF
>-|TRBJ1-3|TRBV12-3/TRBV12-4|-
TGTGCCAGCACTGCAGTCTCTGGAAACACCATATATTTT
CASTAVSGNTIYF
>TRBD1|TRBJ2-2|TRBV19|-
TGTGCCAGCATGAGACAGGGCACCACCGGGGAGCTGTTTTTT
CASMRQGTTGELFF
>-|TRBJ2-3|TRBV28|few
TGTGCCAGCAGTTTTGGGCAGAGCACAGATACGCAGTATTTT
CASSFGQSTDTQYF
>TRBD2|TRBJ2-1|TRBV29-1|few
TGTGCTAGCGGGCGAATTAACAATGAGCAGTTCTTC
CASGRINNEQFF
>-|TRBJ1-1|TRBV28|-
TGTGCCAGCAGTCCTTCACACAGGTTCCCTGAAGCTTTCTTT
CASSPSHRFPEAFF
>-|TRBJ1-2|TRBV29-1|-
TGCAGCGTTGTTCAGGGTGCCCGGGACTATGGCTACACCTTC
CSVVQGARDYGYTF
>TRBD2|TRBJ2-1|TRBV10-2|-
TGCGCCAGCAGTGAGTCGCTAGCGGGAGTAAGTAATGAGCAGTTCTTC
CASSESLAGVSNEQFF
>-|TRBJ2-5|TRBV6-5|-
TGTGCCAGCAGTTACTTGGACAGTCAAGAGACCCAGTACTTC
CASSYLDSQETQYF
>TRBD1|TRBJ1-2|TRBV27|-
TGTGCCAGCAGTTTAGACAGGGACAACTATGGCTACACCTTC
CASSLDRDNYGYTF
>TRBD1|TRBJ1-5|TRBV15|-
TGTGCCATCTCGGGACAGGGTTATCAGCCCCAGCATTTT
CAISGQGYQPQHF
>-|TRBJ2-4|TRBV6-5|-
TGTGCCAGCAGTTACTCCGCAGGGGCCAAAAACATTCAGTACTTC
CASSYSAGAKNIQYF
>-|TRBJ2-7|TRBV5-6|-
TGTGCCAGCAGCTTGCCAGGGAACGACGAGCAGTACTTC
CASSLPGNDEQYF
>TRBD2|TRBJ2-1|TRBV3-1/TRBV3-2|-
TGTGCCAGCAGCCAAGGCGTAGCGGGGGCTTACAATGAGCAGTTCTTC
CASSQGVAGAYNEQFF
>TRBD2|TRBJ2-1|TRBV6-2/TRBV6-3|-
TGTGCCAGCAGTAACCTCGGCGGGAGGGCCTCGGTTGAGCAGTTCTTC
CASSNLGGRASVEQFF
>-|TRBJ1-5|TRBV10-2|few
TGCGCCAGCAGCGCTCAGATGAATCAGCCCCAGCATTTT
CASSAQMNQPQHF
>TRBD1|TRBJ1-2|TRBV4-1|-
TGCGCCAGCAGCCAAGCGTCGACAGGGTTGTTTGGCTACACCTTC
CASSQASTGLFGYTF
>-|TRBJ1-1|TRBV12-3/TRBV12-4|-
TGTGCCAGCAGTTTGGGGGGTAGGGCTGAAGCTTTCTTT
CASSLGGRAEAFF
>TRBD1|TRBJ1-4|TRBV5-6|once
TGTGCCAGCAGCTTAGGGACAGTTAATGAAAAACTGTTTTTT
CASSLGTVNEKLFF
>TRBD2|TRBJ2-1|TRBV14|-
TGTGCCAGCAGCCGGACTAGCGGGAGTTTTGAGCAGTTCTTC
CASSRTSGSFEQFF
>TRBD2|TRBJ2-5|TRBV19|-
TGTGCCACCAAGAGACTAGCGGGAGGGACTGGGGAGACCCAGTACTTC
CATKRLAGGTGETQYF
>-|TRBJ1-1|TRBV11-2|-
TGTGCCAGCAGCTTAGATCCGGGATCGAACACTGAAGCTTTCTTT
CASSLDPGSNTEAFF
>TRBD1|TRBJ2-7|TRBV5-1|-
TGCGCCAGCAGCTCTCGGACAGGGGCCCCCGGCGAGCAGTACTTC
CASSSRTGAPGEQYF
>-|TRBJ2-3|TRBV19|-
TGTGCCAGTGCGACTAACCCGGGGGTCCCGGATACGCAGTATTTT
CASATNPGVPDTQYF
>-|TRBJ2-2|TRBV4-2|-
TGTGCCAGCAGCCAAGATGATCGGCAGGGACTGAACACCGGGGAGCTGTTTTTT
CASSQDDRQGLNTGELFF
>TRBD2|TRBJ2-5|TRBV3-1/TRBV3-2|-
TGTGCCAGCAGCGAATTACTAGCGGGAAGACAAGAGACCCAGTACTTC
CASSELLAGRQETQYF
>TRBD1|TRBJ1-6|TRBV9|-
TGTGCCAGCAGCGGAGCAGGGGGCTCCTATAATTCACCCCTCCACTTT
CASSGAGGSYNSPLHF
>TRBD1|TRBJ1-2|TRBV27|-
TGTGCCAGCAGTTTAGGCCACAGGGGGAATGGCTACACCTTC
CASSLGHRGNGYTF
>TRBD1|TRBJ1-3|TRBV4-2|-
TGTGCCAGCAGCCAAACGGACAGGCTAAGCTCTGGAAACACCATATATTTT
CASSQTDRLSSGNTIYF
>TRBD2|TRBJ2-3|TRBV7-3|-
TGTGCCAGCAGCTTAACGTCAGCTAGCGGGAGCGTTGCGCAGTATTTT
CASSLTSASGSVAQYF
>-|TRBJ2-2|TRBV4-1|-
TGCGCCAGCAGCCGGAGTTCGGGGGCCGGGGAGCTGTTTTTT
CASSRSSGAGELFF
>-|TRBJ1-2|TRBV11-2|once
TGTGCCAGCAGCCACGGGGTCGGCTACACCTTC
CASSHGVGYTF
>TRBD1|TRBJ2-7|TRBV6-6|-
TGTGCCAGTACAGGGGCCCCGAGTGGGGAGCAGTACTTC
CASTGAPSGEQYF
>-|TRBJ1-1|TRBV7-2|-
TGTGCCAGCAGCGCCCGTAGAGGGTTGAACACTGAAGCTTTCTTT
CASSARRGLNTEAFF
>TRBD2|TRBJ2-1|TRBV27|once
TGTGCCAGCAGTTTATCGGCTAGCGGCAATGAGCAGTTCTTC
CASSLSASGNEQFF
>TRBD1|TRBJ1-1|TRBV2|-
TGTGCCAGCAGTGCCGGACAGGGTGTTGCTTTCTTT
CASSAGQGVAFF
>-|TRBJ2-7|TRBV6-5|-
TGTGCCAGCAGTAATCCAGGTGGGCAGTACTTC
CASSNPGGQYF
>-|TRBJ2-7|TRBV15|-
TGTGCCACCAGCAGAGATTTCCCCTTGCAGGGGAACGAGCAGTACTTC
CATSRDFPLQGNEQYF
>TRBD2|TRBJ2-3|TRBV7-9|-
TGTGCCAGCAGCTTCGGCAGCGGGAAGGATACGCAGTATTTT
CASSFGSGKDTQYF
>-|TRBJ1-2|TRBV28|-
TGTGCCAGCAGTTTCAACGGGGGCTATGGCTACACCTTC
CASSFNGGYGYTF
>TRBD1|TRBJ2-7|TRBV11-2|-
TGTGCCAGCAGCTATGGACAGGTCTACGAGCAGTACTTC
CASSYGQVYEQYF
>TRBD2|TRBJ2-3|TRBV7-3|-
TGTGCCAGCAGCGTGACTAGCGGGAGCCCCGGTACGCAGTATTTT
CASSVTSGSPGTQYF
>-|TRBJ1-5|TRBV5-4|once
TGTGCCAGCAGCCTACAATCCGGGCCAGCGGCATTT
CASSLQSGPAAF
>TRBD1|TRBJ2-1|TRBV29-1|-
TGCAGCGTGGCTCCGGGACAGGAGTTCTTC
CSVAPGQEFF
>-|TRBJ2-2|TRBV23-1|-
TGCGCCAGCACCCATGACAGCGCGAACACCGGGGAGCTGTTTTTT
CASTHDSANTGELFF
>-|TRBJ2-2|TRBV6-2/TRBV6-3|once
TGTGCCAGCAGTTACCTAGGTTTGACCGGGGAGCTGTTTTTT
CASSYLGLTGELFF
>TRBD1|TRBJ2-6|TRBV28|-
TGTGCCAGCAGTGGACAGGGGGCGGGTGGGGCCAACGTCCTGACTTTC
CASSGQGAGGANVLTF
>-|TRBJ2-3|TRBV6-5|-
TGTGCCAGCAGTTACCGGGGGGATACGCAGTATTTT
CASSYRGDTQYF
>TRBD1|TRBJ2-7|TRBV5-1|-
TGCGCCAGCAGCGCCGACCCGGGACAGGGCACCTACGAGCAGTACTTC
CASSADPGQGTYEQYF
>-|TRBJ1-2|TRBV9|-
TGTGCCAGCAGCGTAGAAGGGATGCCCGGACAGAACTATGGCTACACCTTC
CASSVEGMPGQNYGYTF
>TRBD1|TRBJ1-2|TRBV28|-
TGTGCCAGCAGTGGTCAGACAGGGGGTACTAACTATGGCTACACCTTC
CASSGQTGGTNYGYTF
>-|TRBJ2-2|TRBV5-4|once
TGTGCCAGCAGCCCGACTAGGACCGCGAACACCGGGGAGCTGTTTTTT
CASSPTRTANTGELFF
>TRBD1|TRBJ1-5|TRBV28|-
TGTGCCAGCAGTTTACCGACAGGGGGTCGACAGGTGCCCCAGCATTTT
CASSLPTGGRQVPQHF